One sample yielded the 29 T cell receptor beta chains listed below, sequenced in a study of blood T cells in healthy people across ages. The second PCR ran about 6 to 11 cycles with a sample-barcoded 5' primer and J-beta primers. Via MiXCR, TCRdb re-called the 5' RACE reads, giving one row per CDR3 protein. Among hundreds of thousands of distinct CDR3 sequences listed, roughly 50% were seen once. Sequencing was carried out using blood. The receptor source for this set is a woman aged 55-70 years in good health.

A few counts support this clonotype. The V gene is TRBV21-1, the J gene TRBJ2-1; TRBD2, the table's D call, lacks a check against the DNA. TRBV21-1 is a pseudogene locus. This CDR3 is 16 amino acids long. For the CDR3, the DNA is TGTGCCAGCAGCGGGACTAGCGGCCCCTCCTACAATGAGCAGTTCTTC. This translates into CASSGTSGPSYNEQFF.

The V call is TRBV6-6, the J call TRBJ2-1; 10 positions match TRBD2. The J call may be wrong; the DNA end is better matched by TRBJ2-7. The germline CDR1 and CDR2 sequences are MNHNY and SVGAGI (reference sequence). This CDR3 has 16 residues. CDR3: CASSSPGLASYNEQYF. The CDR3 DNA is TGTGCCAGCAGTTCTCCGGGACTAGCGTCTTACAATGAGCAGTACTTC.

The chain uses TRBV21-1 and TRBJ2-5; the table's TRBD2 call for D was not verified on the DNA. TRBV21-1 is designated a pseudogene. The CDR3 loop spans 12 amino acids. CDR3 amino acids: CASSKVEGEGYF. CDR3 sequence (DNA): TGTGCCAGCAGCAAAGTTGAAGGGGAGGGGTACTTC.

This clonotype has more than one count but fewer than ten. The genes are TRBV7-3 and TRBJ1-2, with 7 bases identical to TRBD1. V gave up 4 bases and J gave up 6 bases; unmatched junction bases: 5. Germline CDR1 SGHTA, CDR2 FQGTGA. The CDR3 sequence is 13 residues long. CDR3 amino acids: CASSSPRGDGYTF. CDR3 DNA: TGTGCCAGCAGCTCCCCCAGGGGGGATGGCTACACCTTC.

The rearrangement uses TRBV27 and TRBJ2-3; maybe TRBD2 (5 bases). The CDR3 spans 14 residues. Trimming removed 6 bases at V and 5 bases at J, with 15 bases between. Germline CDR1 is MNHEY and CDR2 is SMNVEV (reference sequence). The CDR3, as DNA: TGTGCCAGCAGCACTCTCCGGACTCGAGATACGCAGTATTTT. Translating gives CASSTLRTRDTQYF.

This clonotype has only a few counts. The chain has TRBV4-3 and TRBJ2-1; maybe TRBD1 (5 bases). The CDR3 consists of 16 residues. The V gene's germline CDR1 is LGHNA and CDR2 YSLEER. Between the trimmed V and J ends, which lost 4 bases and 5 bases, there was a span of 18 bases. The DNA of the CDR3 is TGCGCCAGCAGCCCTAGGACAAGAACGTTGGACAATGAGCAGTTCTTC. Amino acids: CASSPRTRTLDNEQFF.

The chain carries TRBV6-2 or TRBV6-3 and TRBJ2-1; the D gene is possibly TRBD2 (5 bases). Trimming took off 2 bases at V and 13 bases at J, with 21 bases between the two ends. The CDR3 sequence is 15 residues long. The germline V gene has CDR1 MNHEY and CDR2 SVGEGT. CDR3 sequence: CASSYEDGGVETQFF. The CDR3, as DNA: TGTGCCAGCAGTTACGAGGACGGAGGTGTGGAGACCCAGTTCTTC.

This sequence joins TRBV6-2 or TRBV6-3 and TRBJ2-5; D unresolved. There are 12 residues in the CDR3. CDR1 and CDR2 from the germline V gene are MNHEY and SVGEGT. V dropped 6 bases and J dropped 11 bases, with 16 bases sitting between them. CDR3 protein: CASRQRLYKQYF. CDR3 sequence (DNA): TGTGCCAGCAGACAGCGCCTTTACAAGCAGTACTTC.

This chain uses TRBV11-2 with TRBJ2-1; 10 nucleotides agree with TRBD2. CDR1 SGHAT and CDR2 FQNNGV come from the germline V gene. There are 16 residues in the CDR3. Trimming took 4 bases from V and 6 from J; bases not matched to a gene: 9. The CDR3 here is CASSSPLAGDRNEQFF. The CDR3 nucleotides are TGTGCCAGCAGCTCCCCCCTAGCGGGAGATCGCAATGAGCAGTTCTTC.

This sequence joins TRBV7-2 and TRBJ2-1; TRBD2 matches 15 bases. V shed 1 base and J 10 bases; nucleotides not matched to a gene: 5. The germline CDR1 and CDR2 sequences are SGHTA and FQGNSA. This CDR3 is built from 16 residues. This CDR3 reads CASSLEPGLAGGEQFF. CDR3 nucleotides: TGTGCCAGCAGCTTAGAGCCGGGACTAGCGGGAGGAGAGCAGTTCTTC.

In the case of this clonotype: Just one base apart from a much larger clone, this may be a read error. The chain's CDR3 is CATGDSGGTRQETQYF. DNA of the CDR3: TGTGCCACCGGTGATTCGGGGGGGACACGTCAAGAGACCCAGTACTTC. The chain is built from TRBV24-1 and TRBJ2-7; 8 bases agree with TRBD2. The end of the DNA is better explained by TRBJ2-5, so the J call may be wrong. The CDR3 sequence is 16 residues long. The germline CDR1 and CDR2 sequences are KGHDR and SFDVKD.

This clonotype was seen once. The chain joins TRBV20-1 to TRBJ2-1; 10 bases fit TRBD1. The end of the DNA aligns better with TRBJ2-7, so the J call may be wrong. The CDR3 sequence is 13 residues long. Germline loops: CDR1 DFQATT, CDR2 SNEGSKA (reference sequence). The CDR3 coding sequence is TGCAGTGCTATAAATTGGGACAGGGGAAAGCAGTACTTC. The encoded protein is CSAINWDRGKQYF.

This chain uses TRBV12-3 or TRBV12-4 with TRBJ2-1, with 7 bases that match TRBD1. The CDR3 is 14 residues long. Unmatched junction bases numbered 5, after V lost 5 bases and J lost 4 bases. The CDR3 here is CASSRGQRYNEQFF. The CDR3 DNA reads TGTGCCAGCAGTCGGGGACAGAGATACAATGAGCAGTTCTTC.

This clonotype was found a few times. The J gene is TRBJ2-5, the V gene TRBV2; TRBD2 agrees at 9 bases. Germline V gives CDR1 SNHLY, CDR2 FYNNEI. The trim removed 3 bases at V and 1 base at J, leaving 9 bases unmatched. This CDR3 has 17 residues. CDR3 bases: TGTGCCAGCAGTGACCAGTACCTAGCGGGGATCCAAGAGACCCAGTACTTC. This sequence encodes CASSDQYLAGIQETQYF. The full variable domain, completed using reference TRBV2 and TRBJ2-5, is EPEVTQTPSHQVTQMGQEVILRCVPISNHLYFYWYRQILGQKVEFLVSFYNNEISEKSEIFDDQFSVERPDGSNFTLKIRSTKLEDSAMYFCASSDQYLAGIQETQYFGPGTRLLVL.

Many counts were recorded for this clonotype. The V and J genes are TRBV6-5 and TRBJ2-7; TRBD1 aligns across 9 bases. The germline V gene has CDR1 MNHEY and CDR2 SVGAGI. This CDR3 contains 14 residues. V was clipped by 5 bases and J by 3 bases; unmatched bases: 5. CDR3 DNA sequence: TGTGCCAGCAGTGCCGGACAGGGGATCTACGAGCAGTACTTC. It encodes CASSAGQGIYEQYF.

This chain links TRBV6-5 with TRBJ2-1; no definite D call. Trimming pared 7 bases from V and 5 bases from J, leaving 12 bases between. The CDR3 has 13 amino acids. Germline values: CDR1 MNHEY, CDR2 SVGAGI. CDR3 DNA: TGTGCCAGCACGTTGTCGTTGAACAATGAGCAGTTCTTC. It yields the protein CASTLSLNNEQFF.

The sample holds a few counts of this clonotype. The rearrangement uses TRBV20-1 and TRBJ1-5; the D gene is possibly TRBD1 (6 bases). V lost 3 bases to trimming and J lost 5 bases, with 8 bases between them. The CDR3 runs to 12 residues. CDR1 DFQATT and CDR2 SNEGSKA come from the germline V gene (reference sequence). Here the CDR3 DNA reads TGCAGTGCTAGTTCAGGGGATCAGCCCCAGCATTTT. It specifies CSASSGDQPQHF.

This sequence joins TRBV28 and TRBJ1-2; 8 nucleotides match TRBD1. Germline lookup yields CDR1 MDHEN and CDR2 SYDVKM. The trim removed 7 bases at V and 5 bases at J, leaving 9 bases unmatched. This CDR3 is 14 amino acids long. CDR3 sequence: CASILTGGNYGYTF. CDR3 sequence (DNA): TGTGCCAGCATCCTCACAGGGGGGAATTATGGCTACACCTTC.

V and J are TRBV18 and TRBJ2-5; no clear D. The CDR3 is 13 residues long. The germline V gene has CDR1 KGHSH and CDR2 LQKENI. Between the trimmed V and J ends, which lost 4 bases and 4 bases, there was a span of 10 bases. The CDR3 region is CASSLSTSETQYF. The CDR3 nucleotides read TGTGCCAGCTCACTCTCAACCTCAGAGACCCAGTACTTC.

The chain uses TRBV14 and TRBJ2-7, with 10 positions matching TRBD2. Germline CDR1 and CDR2: SGHDN and FVKESK. CDR3 size: 14 residues. Trimming removed 8 bases from V and 5 bases from J; junction bases left unmatched: 9. CDR3 loop: CASAGLAVRNEQYF. The CDR3 bases are TGTGCCAGCGCTGGACTAGCGGTCCGGAACGAGCAGTACTTC.

The V and J genes are TRBV20-1 and TRBJ1-6, with TRBD1 as a possible D gene (5 bases). V gave up 6 bases and J gave up 9 bases, with 12 bases separating them. This CDR3 is 12 amino acids long. Germline V gene lookup returns CDR1 DFQATT and CDR2 SNEGSKA (reference sequence). The CDR3 nucleotides are TGCAGTGCCCCCGTGGGGGTTTCACCCCTCCACTTT. Protein product: CSAPVGVSPLHF.

This clonotype was detected a few times. This sequence joins TRBV29-1 and TRBJ2-1; 11 nucleotides line up with TRBD2. With 4 bases clipped from V and 6 bases from J, the junction kept 11 bases outside the gene matches. This CDR3 comprises 16 residues. Germline lookup yields CDR1 SQVTM and CDR2 ANQGSEA. This CDR3 is CSVATRLAGLPNEQFF. The CDR3, as DNA: TGCAGCGTTGCTACACGACTAGCGGGACTACCCAATGAGCAGTTCTTC.

This clonotype has just a few counts. The CDR3 region has the DNA TGCAGTGCTAGGGCTGGGACTAGCGGAAACTACAATGAGCAGTTCTTC. Amino acid sequence: CSARAGTSGNYNEQFF. The rearrangement links TRBV20-1 to TRBJ2-1; 11 bases are shared with TRBD2. The CDR3 contains 16 residues. J was trimmed by 3 bases and V by 3 bases; bases with no gene match: 7. Germline values: CDR1 DFQATT, CDR2 SNEGSKA (reference sequence).

This clonotype was counted a single time. V usage is TRBV20-1 and J usage is TRBJ2-4; 11 bases map to TRBD2. The CDR3 consists of 15 residues. With 1 base clipped from V and 13 bases from J, the junction kept 12 bases outside the gene matches. Germline V gene data show CDR1 as DFQATT and CDR2 as SNEGSKA (reference sequence). Here the CDR3 DNA reads TGCAGTGCTAGAGGTAGACTAGCGGGGTCGGGGGAGCAGTACTTC. Protein product: CSARGRLAGSGEQYF.

This clonotype was counted a single time. A read error may account for a junction end that differs from germline. The chain carries TRBV4-3 and TRBJ2-3; D possibly corresponds to TRBD2 (7 bases). The V gene's germline CDR1 is LGHNA and CDR2 YSLEER. CDR3 length: 15 amino acids. The CDR3 DNA is TGCGCCAGCAGCCAAGGGGAGGGGGGCCCAGATACACAGTATTTT. It is translated as CASSQGEGGPDTQYF.

V and J are TRBV7-2 and TRBJ2-7, with a weak D call TRBD1 (5 bases). With 6 bases removed from V and 2 bases from J, the gap between germline ends came to 11 bases. From germline, CDR1 is SGHTA and CDR2 FQGNSA. The CDR3 extends over 13 amino acids. CDR3 loop: CASSGASTYEQYF. The CDR3 nucleotides read TGTGCCAGCAGTGGGGCATCCACCTACGAGCAGTACTTC. The full variable domain, completed using reference TRBV7-2 and TRBJ2-7, is GAGVSQSPSNKVTEKGKDVELRCDPISGHTALYWYRQSLGQGLEFLIYFQGNSAPDKSGLPSDRFSAERTGGSVSTLTIQRTQQEDSAVYLCASSGASTYEQYFGPGTRLTVT.

This clonotype was seen only once. The rearrangement joins TRBV20-1 to TRBJ1-1; D gene unclear. Germline CDR1 reads DFQATT; CDR2 reads SNEGSKA (reference sequence). The CDR3 is 14 residues long. V lost 0 bases and J 0 bases, leaving 8 bases between the germline ends. CDR3 protein: CSAREQNMNTEAFF. DNA of the CDR3: TGCAGTGCTAGAGAGCAGAATATGAACACTGAAGCTTTCTTT.

This clonotype occurred a few times. The chain carries TRBV24-1 and TRBJ2-5, with D uncertain. Trimming took off 0 bases at V and 5 bases at J, with 3 bases between the two ends. This CDR3 comprises 12 residues. The germline V gene has CDR1 KGHDR and CDR2 SFDVKD. The CDR3 loop reads CATSDLAETQYF. The DNA of the CDR3 is TGTGCCACCAGTGATTTGGCGGAGACCCAGTACTTC.

The table lists this clonotype with a few counts. The genes are TRBV29-1 and TRBJ2-1; TRBD2 matches at 7 bases. The length of the CDR3 is 16 residues. The germline CDR1 and CDR2 sequences are SQVTM and ANQGSEA. Trimming at V came to 2 bases and at J to 2 bases, leaving 9 bases not matched to a gene. The CDR3 reads CSVELADARAYNEQFF. The CDR3 nucleotides are TGCAGCGTTGAACTAGCGGATGCGAGGGCCTACAATGAGCAGTTCTTC.